These T cell receptor beta chains were read from a single sample in a study of T cells in Graves' hyperthyroidism and ophthalmopathy. Via MiXCR, TCRdb re-called the multiplex PCR reads, giving one row per CDR3 protein. The sample has about 560,000 distinct CDR3 sequences; 15% to 19% are singletons. The source material was blood. The receptors come from a woman aged 25 to 39 with Graves' hyperthyroidism. Each CDR3 is given with its conserved first and last residue. D genes are given only for firm matches. Rows give clone size only sometimes, using once, few, many, or a class for an expanded clone.

cdr3_nt cdr3_aa v_call d_call j_call clone_size
TGTGCCAGCAGCCAAGTAGGAGGGGGCCGCGCTCAGTTCTTC CASSQVGGGRAQFF TRBV14 - TRBJ2-1 -
TGTGCCAGCAGCCAAGATCTTCAGCGAACTAACAATGAGCAGTTCTTC CASSQDLQRTNNEQFF TRBV3-1 - TRBJ2-1 many
TGCAGTGCTAGAGTTCAGCGGCCACCCTACGAGCAGTACTTC CSARVQRPPYEQYF TRBV20-1 - TRBJ2-7 many
TGTGCCAGCAGTTCTTCTGTGATTGGGGAGCTGTTTTTT CASSSSVIGELFF TRBV6-2/TRBV6-3 - TRBJ2-2 -
TGTGCCAGCAGCGTCCGGGACAGGGGGCCTGAGCAGTTCTTC CASSVRDRGPEQFF TRBV13 TRBD1 TRBJ2-1 few
TGTGCCAGCAGTTCAAACATCGACGAGGGGGGCTACACCTTC CASSSNIDEGGYTF TRBV28 - TRBJ1-2 few
TGTGCCACCAGTTACCCTCGGCGGATAAGAAGGACACCCCTCCACTTT CATSYPRRIRRTPLHF TRBV24-1 - TRBJ1-6 few
TGTGCCAGCAGCTCTCAGGGGCAGGGGACATACACCTTC CASSSQGQGTYTF TRBV11-2 - TRBJ1-2 -
TGCAGCGTTGAACGGAGGGCACCCACCTACGAGCAGTACTTC CSVERRAPTYEQYF TRBV29-1 - TRBJ2-7 many
TGTGCCATCAGTGCGGTACAGGGGAGTGGTCAGCCCCAGCATTTT CAISAVQGSGQPQHF TRBV10-3 TRBD1 TRBJ1-5 -
TGTGCCAGCAGTGACAACCCCTCCCCGCTAGCGGGAGGGCGAGAGCAGTTCTTC CASSDNPSPLAGGREQFF TRBV12-3/TRBV12-4 TRBD2 TRBJ2-1 few
TGTGCCAGCAGTTACTCCGGACAGGGGGCGGTAGGCTCCTACGAGCAGTACTTC CASSYSGQGAVGSYEQYF TRBV6-5 TRBD1 TRBJ2-7 many
TGTGCCAGCAGCTTAATAGCGGGAGGTAACACCGGGGAGCTGTTTTTT CASSLIAGGNTGELFF TRBV7-2 TRBD2 TRBJ2-2 many
TGTGCCAGCAGTTTATTAGCTGGTCAGAAAAACATTCAGTACTTC CASSLLAGQKNIQYF TRBV27 - TRBJ2-4 many
TGTGCCAGCAGCTTAGTCGGGGAGACCCAGTACTTC CASSLVGETQYF TRBV7-2 - TRBJ2-5 many
TGTGCCAGCAGTTTAGGACCGGCGCGGATCTTATACGAGCAGTACTTC CASSLGPARILYEQYF TRBV28 - TRBJ2-7 many
TGTGCCAGCTCACCTACGACAGGGGCTGGAAACACCATATATTTT CASSPTTGAGNTIYF TRBV18 TRBD1 TRBJ1-3 -
TGCAGTGCTAGGAGACTAGCGGGAGGTTCCTACGAGCAGTACTTC CSARRLAGGSYEQYF TRBV20-1 TRBD2 TRBJ2-7 many
TGTGCCAGCAGTGAACCCCCAGGGTGGCAGCCTCCATACAATGAGCAGTTCTTC CASSEPPGWQPPYNEQFF TRBV6-1 - TRBJ2-1 many
TGTGCCAGCAGCCAAGAGTCGGCGGGAACAATAGGCGCCGGGGAGCTGTTTTTT CASSQESAGTIGAGELFF TRBV4-2 - TRBJ2-2 -
TGCAGTGCTAGGAGTATTCAGGGGGACTACCAGCCCCAGCATTTT CSARSIQGDYQPQHF TRBV20-1 TRBD1 TRBJ1-5 many
TGTGCCAGCTCCGTTAGCGGGAGGGGAACAGATACGCAGTATTTT CASSVSGRGTDTQYF TRBV9 TRBD2 TRBJ2-3 many
TGTGCCAGCAGTTACTCGGGGGGGGCTGGTCGGAAAAACATTCAGTACTTC CASSYSGGAGRKNIQYF TRBV6-5 - TRBJ2-4 few
TGTGCCAGCAGTTACTCGATCAGGGGGCCTAATCAGCCCCAGCATTTT CASSYSIRGPNQPQHF TRBV6-2/TRBV6-3 TRBD1 TRBJ1-5 many
TGTGCCAGCAGCTCCGGGACAGGGGTTCGGACTGAAGCTTTCTTT CASSSGTGVRTEAFF TRBV7-2 TRBD1 TRBJ1-1 -
TGCAGTGCTAGAGCCTTTCCGTTAGATACGCAGTATTTT CSARAFPLDTQYF TRBV20-1 - TRBJ2-3 many
TGTGCCAGCAGTTCGACCCATCTAGCGGGAACCACCTACGAGCAGTACTTC CASSSTHLAGTTYEQYF TRBV6-1 TRBD2 TRBJ2-7 many
TGCAGTGCTAGAGATAATAGACAGGATGACTACACCTTC CSARDNRQDDYTF TRBV20-1 - TRBJ1-2 few
TGCAGCGTTGTGGCAGGCCGGGATCAGCCCCAGCATTTT CSVVAGRDQPQHF TRBV29-1 - TRBJ1-5 few
TGTGCCACGGGAAACAGGGACGAGGACGAGCAGTACTTC CATGNRDEDEQYF TRBV19 - TRBJ2-7 few
TGCAGTGCTAGCTCAGGACAGGTTAATGTGAACACTGAAGCTTTCTTT CSASSGQVNVNTEAFF TRBV20-1 TRBD1 TRBJ1-1 many
TGTGCCAGCAGCTCCCCAATGACGCGTCTGGACGCTTACAATGAGCAGTTCTTC CASSSPMTRLDAYNEQFF TRBV7-8 - TRBJ2-1 many
TGTGCCAGCCTACCTTACCGGGACATAGAGCAGTACTTC CASLPYRDIEQYF TRBV2 - TRBJ2-7 -
TGTGCCAGCAGCCGGGGGACAGATGAAGCTTTCTTT CASSRGTDEAFF TRBV3-1 TRBD1 TRBJ1-1 few
TGTGCTAGTGGTTTGGTTGAGGGGTCGGGCTCCTACAATGAGCAGTTCTTC CASGLVEGSGSYNEQFF TRBV12-5 - TRBJ2-1 many
TGTGCCAGTAGGATGGGACGCCGGGGGAGTACAGATACGCAGTATTTT CASRMGRRGSTDTQYF TRBV19 - TRBJ2-3 -
TGCGCCAGCAGCTTGGAAATCCCGATAAGCTCCTACGAGCAGTACTTC CASSLEIPISSYEQYF TRBV5-1 - TRBJ2-7 many